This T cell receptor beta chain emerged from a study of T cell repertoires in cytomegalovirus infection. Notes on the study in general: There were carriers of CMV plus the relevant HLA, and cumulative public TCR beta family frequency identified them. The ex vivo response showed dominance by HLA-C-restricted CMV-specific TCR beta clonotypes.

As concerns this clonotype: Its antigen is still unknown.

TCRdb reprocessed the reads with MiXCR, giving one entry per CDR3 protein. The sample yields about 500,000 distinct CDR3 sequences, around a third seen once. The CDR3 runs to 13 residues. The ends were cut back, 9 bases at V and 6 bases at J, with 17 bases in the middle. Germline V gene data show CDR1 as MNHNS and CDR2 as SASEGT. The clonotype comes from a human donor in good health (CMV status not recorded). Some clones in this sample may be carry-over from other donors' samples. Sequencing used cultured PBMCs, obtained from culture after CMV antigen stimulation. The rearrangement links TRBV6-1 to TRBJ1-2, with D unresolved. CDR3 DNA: TGTGCCAGTAAAGACATTTTCTCGAATGGCTACACCTTC. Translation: CASKDIFSNGYTF.